This T cell receptor (beta chain) was identified during a study of identical twins. From the 5' RACE reads, TCRdb called clonotypes with MiXCR, one entry per CDR3 protein. The table has around 1.7 million distinct CDR3 sequences, around 29% seen once. Deletions cut 4 bases from V and 4 bases from J, with 11 bases between. CDR1 and CDR2 from the germline V gene are SQVTM and ANQGSEA. The CDR3 loop spans 13 amino acids. The J gene is TRBJ1-3, the V gene TRBV29-1, with D possibly being TRBD1 (6 bases). The source material was cord blood. This sequence originates from a newborn girl in good health. CDR3: CSVARGTGNTIYF. In DNA, the CDR3 is TGCAGCGTTGCTCGCGGGACAGGAAACACCATATATTTT.